This T cell receptor (beta chain) was identified during a study of blood T cell repertoires in COVID-19. Profiled with immunoSEQ multiplex PCR; TCRdb holds only in-frame clones, not every one. This table holds roughly 57,000 clones, 80% to 90% found once. Germline CDR1 and CDR2: SGHNT and YENEEA. The CDR3 contains 19 residues. Trimming removed 1 base at V and 8 bases at J, with 27 bases between. The chain carries TRBV11-3 and TRBJ2-1; weak D call: TRBD1 (7 bases). This clonotype was sampled from a woman aged 60-75 years with COVID-19, enrolled during active disease. Sequencing was performed on peripheral blood. CDR3 region: CASSLGVVDRRGTHDEQFF. The CDR3 coding sequence is TGTGCCAGCAGCTTAGGAGTGGTGGACAGGAGGGGGACACACGATGAGCAGTTCTTC. Variable domain in full (rest from reference TRBV11-3 and TRBJ2-1): EAGVVQSPRYKIIEKKQPVAFWCNPISGHNTLYWYLQNLGQGPELLIRYENEEAVDDSQLPKDRFSAERLKGVDSTLKIQPAELGDSAVYLCASSLGVVDRRGTHDEQFFGPGTRLTVL.